The 9 T cell receptor beta chains below come from one sample, sequenced in a study of T cells in localized non-small cell lung cancer. Profiled with immunoSEQ multiplex PCR; TCRdb holds only in-frame clones, not every one. The sample contains about 51,000 clones, about 86% of which appear only once. This material consisted of peripheral blood mononuclear cells, taken before any cancer treatment. All receptors derive from a man aged 40-75 years with stage III lung adenocarcinoma.

This clone appeared a few times. The chain links TRBV11-2 to TRBJ2-3; D may be TRBD1 or TRBD2 (5 bases each). This CDR3 is built from 14 residues. V lost 3 bases to trimming and J lost 2 bases, with 9 bases between them. Germline V gives CDR1 SGHAT, CDR2 FQNNGV. CDR3 nucleotides: TGTGCCAGCAGCTTTGGGGGAGACACAGATACGCAGTATTTT. As protein: CASSFGGDTDTQYF.

The CDR3 bases are TGCGCCAGCAGCTCCGAGTCATTCTATGGCTACACCTTC. Amino acids: CASSSESFYGYTF. The rearrangement links TRBV5-1 to TRBJ1-2; D is undetermined. The CDR3 extends over 13 amino acids. The V gene lost 3 bases and the J gene lost 4 bases, with 10 bases spanning the gap. Germline loops: CDR1 SGHRS, CDR2 YFSETQ.

The V and J genes are TRBV6-6 and TRBJ2-5; 11 bases fit TRBD2. V lost 2 bases, J lost 3 bases, and 5 bases stayed unmatched. Germline lookup yields CDR1 MNHNY and CDR2 SVGAGI (reference sequence). The length of the CDR3 is 16 residues. In DNA form, the CDR3 reads TGTGCCAGCAGTTACGGCCGGGGACTAGCGGAAGAGACCCAGTACTTC. The encoded protein is CASSYGRGLAEETQYF.

V and J are TRBV5-1 and TRBJ2-3; maybe TRBD1 (5 bases). V lost 0 bases, J lost 5 bases, and 13 bases lay in between. This CDR3 has 15 amino acids. CDR1 SGHRS and CDR2 YFSETQ come from the germline V gene. The CDR3 DNA reads TGCGCCAGCAGCTTGGTGCCAGGGCAAATAGATACGCAGTATTTT. Its protein product is CASSLVPGQIDTQYF.

V gene TRBV5-1 combines with J gene TRBJ2-1; 8 nucleotides agree with TRBD2. CDR1 and CDR2 from the germline V gene are SGHRS and YFSETQ. The CDR3 is made up of 15 amino acids. V lost 4 bases and J lost 5; bases outside the gene matches: 8. CDR3 in amino acids: CASSPFAGGNNEQFF. CDR3 nucleotides: TGCGCCAGCAGCCCTTTTGCGGGGGGAAACAATGAGCAGTTCTTC.

The chain recombines TRBV5-4 with TRBJ1-1; D uncertain. The CDR3 covers 14 residues. The V end lost 1 base, the J end lost 4 bases, and 11 bases lay between the germline ends. From germline, CDR1 is SGHNT and CDR2 YYREEE (reference sequence). The CDR3, as DNA: TGTGCCAGCAGCTTGTGGGCGTCGGGCACTGAAGCTTTCTTT. This codes for CASSLWASGTEAFF.

This clone was detected only once. The genes are TRBV11-3 and TRBJ2-7; TRBD1 matches at 8 bases. Unmatched junction bases numbered 14, after V lost 5 bases and J lost 2 bases. Looked up from germline, CDR1 is SGHNT and CDR2 is YENEEA. The CDR3 consists of 17 residues. This chain's CDR3 is CASSPRTGRGATYEQYF. The CDR3 DNA sequence: TGTGCCAGCAGCCCCCGGACAGGGCGAGGAGCCACCTACGAGCAGTACTTC.

The chain recombines TRBV6-5 with TRBJ2-7, with D perhaps assigned TRBD1 or TRBD2 (6 bases each). Trimming took 4 bases from V and 6 from J, leaving 16 bases between them. The CDR3 spans 14 residues. CDR1 and CDR2 from the germline V gene are MNHEY and SVGAGI. CDR3 in amino acids: CASSWIKGEVEQYF. CDR3 in DNA: TGTGCCAGCAGTTGGATAAAGGGGGAGGTCGAGCAGTACTTC.

The gene calls are TRBV21-1 and TRBJ2-7; TRBD2 is taken as the D call from the table, unchecked against the DNA. TRBV21-1 is marked as a pseudogene. This CDR3 spans 15 amino acids. In DNA, the CDR3 is TGTGCCAGCAGCTGTCGGGGGGCCCTTGCCTACGAGCAGTACTTC. It yields the protein CASSCRGALAYEQYF.